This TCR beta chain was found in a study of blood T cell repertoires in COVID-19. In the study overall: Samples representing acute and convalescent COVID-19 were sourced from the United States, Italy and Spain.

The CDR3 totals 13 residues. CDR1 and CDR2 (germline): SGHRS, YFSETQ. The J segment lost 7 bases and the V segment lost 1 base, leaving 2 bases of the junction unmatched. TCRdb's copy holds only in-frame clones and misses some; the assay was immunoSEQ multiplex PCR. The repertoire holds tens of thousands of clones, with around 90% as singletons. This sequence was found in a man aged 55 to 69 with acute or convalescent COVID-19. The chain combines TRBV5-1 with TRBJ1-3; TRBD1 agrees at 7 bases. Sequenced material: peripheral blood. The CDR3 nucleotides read TGCGCCAGCAGCTTGACGGACAGGAACACCATATATTTT. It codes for CASSLTDRNTIYF.